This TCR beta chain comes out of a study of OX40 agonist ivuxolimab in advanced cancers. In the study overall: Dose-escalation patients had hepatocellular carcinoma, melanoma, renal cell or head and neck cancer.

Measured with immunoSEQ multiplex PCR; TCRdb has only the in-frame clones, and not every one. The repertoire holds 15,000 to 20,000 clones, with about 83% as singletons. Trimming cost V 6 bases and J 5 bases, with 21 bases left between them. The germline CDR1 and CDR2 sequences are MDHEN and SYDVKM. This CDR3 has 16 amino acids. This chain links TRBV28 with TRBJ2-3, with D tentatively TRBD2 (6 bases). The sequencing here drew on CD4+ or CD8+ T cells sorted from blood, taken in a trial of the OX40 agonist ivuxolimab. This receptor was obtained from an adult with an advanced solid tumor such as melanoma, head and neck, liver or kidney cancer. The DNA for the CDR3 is TGTGCCAGCAGCCCCCGGGACTCCGCCCTGGGAGATACGCAGTATTTT. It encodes CASSPRDSALGDTQYF.